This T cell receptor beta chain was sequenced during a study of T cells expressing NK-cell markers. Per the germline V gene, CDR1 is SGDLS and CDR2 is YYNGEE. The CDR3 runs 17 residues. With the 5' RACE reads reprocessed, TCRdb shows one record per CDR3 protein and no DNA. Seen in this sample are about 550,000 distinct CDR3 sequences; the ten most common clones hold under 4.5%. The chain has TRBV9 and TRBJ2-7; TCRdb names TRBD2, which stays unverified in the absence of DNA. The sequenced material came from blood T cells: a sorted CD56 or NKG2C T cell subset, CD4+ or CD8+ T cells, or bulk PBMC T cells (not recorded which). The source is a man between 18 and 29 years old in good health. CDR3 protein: CASSATLRGEVFDEQYF.